This T cell receptor beta chain was sequenced during a study of Tregs in tolerant kidney transplant recipients. The data were produced by immunoSEQ multiplex PCR, yet TCRdb's version contains in-frame clones alone and is incomplete. The sample holds 62,000 or so clones, less than 98% seen once. This clonotype was obtained from a human donor who received a combined kidney and bone marrow transplant. Source: Tregs from blood, taken before the transplant.

The CDR3 sequence: CASSLAFLETEAFF. In DNA, the CDR3 is TGCGCCAGCAGCTTGGCCTTCTTAGAAACTGAAGCTTTCTTT. The V gene is TRBV5-1, the J gene TRBJ1-1; D is ambiguous. V shed 0 bases and J shed 5 bases, with 11 bases lying between them. The CDR3 consists of 14 residues. Per germline, CDR1 SGHRS and CDR2 YFSETQ.